This T cell receptor (beta chain) was identified during a study of CD8+ T cells in alopecia areata. General study results and limits: Resident alphabeta T-cell populations of normal skin are likewise subject to sequencing in scalp samples. Possibly as an HLA-related effect, TCR sharing across patients appeared less clear than in mice.

After isolation, RNA underwent reverse transcription to generate cDNA as the sequencing template. Libraries were prepared by immunoSEQ multiplex PCR; TCRdb keeps only in-frame clonotypes and omits some of them. In the table there are under 75,000 clones, around half of which are singletons. The V end lost 10 bases, the J end lost 4 bases, and 10 bases lay between the germline ends. In germline, CDR1 is MNHNY, CDR2 SVGAGI (reference sequence). CDR3 length: 12 amino acids. Points on this clone: Its antigen is not identified.

The study team obtained lesional scalp punch biopsies and peripheral blood from alopecia areata patients. Using a FACSAria, the CD4+ and CD8+ T cells were sorted from the PBMCs. The chain employs TRBV6-6 and TRBJ2-2; D remains ambiguous. This receptor was obtained from a human donor with alopecia areata. Sequencing used CD8+ T cells sorted from blood, obtained at week 0. CDR3 sequence reads: CATLPRTGELFF. CDR3 sequence (DNA): TGTGCCACCCTTCCACGCACCGGGGAGCTGTTTTTT.